A single sample is the source of the 4 T cell receptor beta chains below, sequenced in a study of blood T cell repertoires in COVID-19. The protocol was immunoSEQ multiplex PCR, while the TCRdb copy is restricted to in-frame clones and leaves out a portion. The sample has a few hundred thousand clones, approximately 90% seen once; the top ten hold about 4%. The material sequenced was peripheral blood. The receptors derive from a woman aged 40 to 49 with acute or convalescent COVID-19.

This clone was picked up one time. Here the CDR3 reads CASSYSFGGQGYGYTF. The CDR3 coding sequence is TGTGCCAGCAGTTACTCGTTTGGCGGACAGGGCTATGGCTACACCTTC. The chain has TRBV6-5 and TRBJ1-2; TRBD1 matches 8 bases. Germline V gene data show CDR1 as MNHEY and CDR2 as SVGAGI. V shed 0 bases and J 4 bases; nucleotides not matched to a gene: 7. The CDR3 is made up of 16 amino acids.

This clone occurred once. The rearrangement joins TRBV4-1 to TRBJ1-2; 9 bases line up with TRBD1. The CDR3 length is 14 residues. Germline CDR1 MGHRA, CDR2 YSYEKL. The trim removed 3 bases at V and 4 bases at J, leaving 3 bases unmatched. In nucleotides, the CDR3 is TGCGCCAGCAGCCACAAGACAGGGGGCTATGGCTACACCTTC. It translates to CASSHKTGGYGYTF.

This sequence joins TRBV11-3 and TRBJ2-5, with a tentative D call TRBD2 (5 bases). Germline V gene sequence: CDR1 SGHNT, CDR2 YENEEA. V was shortened by 5 bases and J by 5 bases, with 9 bases between the two germline ends. The CDR3 is made up of 12 amino acids. The CDR3 bases are TGTGCCAGCAGCCGGGGATCGGAGACCCAGTACTTC. This codes for CASSRGSETQYF. The full variable domain, completed using reference TRBV11-3 and TRBJ2-5, is EAGVVQSPRYKIIEKKQPVAFWCNPISGHNTLYWYLQNLGQGPELLIRYENEEAVDDSQLPKDRFSAERLKGVDSTLKIQPAELGDSAVYLCASSRGSETQYFGPGTRLLVL.

The J gene is TRBJ1-1, the V gene TRBV19; maybe TRBD1 (5 bases). CDR1 is LNHDA and CDR2 is SQIVND in the germline V gene (reference sequence). V lost 5 bases to trimming and J lost 3 bases, with 7 bases between them. The CDR3 has 12 amino acids. The CDR3 DNA is TGTGCCAGTAGTGACAGTTACACTGAAGCTTTCTTT. Its translation is CASSDSYTEAFF.